This TCR beta chain was retrieved from a study of blood T cell repertoires in COVID-19 (dated by TCRdb to 2018 to 2021). For context, the study as a whole: Collaborator samples came from the United States, Italy and Spain and covered acute and convalescent phases of COVID-19. Where available, HLA class I and class II types were obtained from metadata supplied by the sample provider rather than from assay-based typing. The samples were drawn from two sources: the first 160 participants of the ongoing ImmuneRACE study, and over 1,000 subjects contributed by 6 global collaborators. Subjects who had been exposed to COVID-19, were actively infected with it, or had recovered from it provided the deeply sampled blood TCRbeta repertoires that made up the dataset. The prospective study material was composed of cDNA or gDNA derived from T cells, B-cell-depleted T cells, or PBMCs. The repertoires were made available in a free public database intended to serve as a resource for research on the immune response to SARS-CoV-2. The sample metadata nearly always contained a de-identified subject ID, COVID-19 status, age in years and sex.

The collaborating institutions used their own protocols to collect whole blood in K2EDTA tubes. Collaborator samples were shipped for TCRbeta analysis as frozen whole blood, isolated PBMCs, or DNA extracted from either sample type. The V end loses 3 bases and the J end loses 10 bases, and a stretch of 16 bases separates them. The CDR3 runs 14 amino acids, cysteine and phenylalanine included. Solely the CDR3 DNA is kept, with 42 bases framed from the first base. CDR1 is given as LNHNV and CDR2 as YYDKDF, both from the germline V gene (reference sequence). A note on this clone: It lacks a known antigen. No clone much larger than this one lies a single base away; base qualities are absent.

TCRbeta CDR3 regions were amplified from genomic DNA by means of the immunoSEQ Assay, a bias-controlled multiplex PCR. From the authors' description of their analysis: The number of nucleated cells in each sample was estimated by amplification of reference gene primers within the assay. To quantify the absolute abundance of each unique TCRbeta CDR3 rearrangement, sequence reads were collapsed and filtered. For each sample, productive Simpson clonality was calculated as the square root of Simpson's diversity index across productive rearrangements. The immuneACCESS repertoire file appears here via TCRdb, limited to in-frame rearrangements. These files lack a portion of the clones; in checked studies, under half of the deficit traces to unresolved V genes, and the cause of the others is not known. V and J calls and clone size come straight from that table; D and trimming were deduced from the DNA. A total of more than 90,000 clones appear in this sample, 91% of them only once. The biggest ten clones account for approximately 15% of the sample.

General study outcomes and caveats: The amount of clinical and demographic metadata varied by source and participant and was provided uncurated.

Material for sequencing was peripheral blood. Recombination joined TRBV15 with TRBJ2-1; TRBD2 might be the D gene, on 5 matching bases. The receptor comes from a man aged 50-60 years with acute or convalescent COVID-19. Read as DNA, the sequence is TGTGCCACCAGCAGGGCGCCGGGGAGTCGAGAGCAGTTCTTC. Translation gives CATSRAPGSREQFF.